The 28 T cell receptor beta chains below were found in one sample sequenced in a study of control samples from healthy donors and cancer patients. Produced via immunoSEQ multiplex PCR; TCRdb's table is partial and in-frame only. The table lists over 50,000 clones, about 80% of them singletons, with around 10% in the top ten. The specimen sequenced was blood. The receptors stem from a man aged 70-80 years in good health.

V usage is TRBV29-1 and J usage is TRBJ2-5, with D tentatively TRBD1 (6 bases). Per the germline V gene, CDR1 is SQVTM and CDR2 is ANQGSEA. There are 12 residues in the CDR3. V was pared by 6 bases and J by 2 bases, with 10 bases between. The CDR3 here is CSVDRIQETQYF. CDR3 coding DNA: TGCAGCGTCGACAGGATTCAAGAGACCCAGTACTTC.

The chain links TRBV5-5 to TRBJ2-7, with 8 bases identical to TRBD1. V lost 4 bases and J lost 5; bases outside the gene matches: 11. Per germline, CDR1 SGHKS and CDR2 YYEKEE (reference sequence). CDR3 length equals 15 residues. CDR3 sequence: CASSQIQGGLDEQYF. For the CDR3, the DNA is TGTGCCAGCAGCCAGATACAGGGGGGACTGGACGAGCAGTACTTC.

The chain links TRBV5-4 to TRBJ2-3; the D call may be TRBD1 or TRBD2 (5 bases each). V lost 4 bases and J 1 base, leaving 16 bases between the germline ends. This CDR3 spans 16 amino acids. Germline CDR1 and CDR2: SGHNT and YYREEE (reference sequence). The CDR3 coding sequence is TGTGCCAGCAGCCCTGAGGGGAGCGGAGGCACAGATACGCAGTATTTT. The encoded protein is CASSPEGSGGTDTQYF.

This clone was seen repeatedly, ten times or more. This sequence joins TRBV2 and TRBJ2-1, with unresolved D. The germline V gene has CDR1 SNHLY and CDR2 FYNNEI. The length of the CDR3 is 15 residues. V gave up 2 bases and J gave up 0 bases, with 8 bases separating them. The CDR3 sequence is CASSELGFSYNEQFF. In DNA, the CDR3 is TGTGCCAGCAGTGAACTTGGCTTCTCCTACAATGAGCAGTTCTTC. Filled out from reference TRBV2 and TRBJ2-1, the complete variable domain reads EPEVTQTPSHQVTQMGQEVILRCVPISNHLYFYWYRQILGQKVEFLVSFYNNEISEKSEIFDDQFSVERPDGSNFTLKIRSTKLEDSAMYFCASSELGFSYNEQFFGPGTRLTVL.

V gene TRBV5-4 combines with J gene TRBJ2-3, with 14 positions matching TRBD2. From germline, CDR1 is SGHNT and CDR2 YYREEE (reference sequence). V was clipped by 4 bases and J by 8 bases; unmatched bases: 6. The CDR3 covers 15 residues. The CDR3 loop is CASSPGLAGDGTQYF. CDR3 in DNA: TGTGCCAGCAGCCCGGGACTAGCGGGGGACGGTACGCAGTATTTT.

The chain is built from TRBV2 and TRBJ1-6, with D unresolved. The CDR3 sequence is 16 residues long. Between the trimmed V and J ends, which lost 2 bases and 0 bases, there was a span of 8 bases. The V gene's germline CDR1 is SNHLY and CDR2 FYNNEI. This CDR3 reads CASSELVSSYNSPLHF. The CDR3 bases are TGTGCCAGCAGTGAACTGGTGAGCTCCTATAATTCACCCCTCCACTTT.

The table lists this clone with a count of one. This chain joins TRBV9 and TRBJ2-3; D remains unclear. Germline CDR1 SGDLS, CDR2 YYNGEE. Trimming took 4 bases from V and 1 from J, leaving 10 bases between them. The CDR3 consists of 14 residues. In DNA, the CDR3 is TGTGCCAGCAGCCTCAGAGGCGGCACAGATACGCAGTATTTT. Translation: CASSLRGGTDTQYF.

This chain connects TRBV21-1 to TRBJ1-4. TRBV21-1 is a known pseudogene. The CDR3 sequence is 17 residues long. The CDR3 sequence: CASSKGTARSTNEKLFF. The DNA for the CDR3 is TGTGCCAGCAGCAAAGGGACCGCCAGGTCAACTAATGAAAAACTGTTTTTT.

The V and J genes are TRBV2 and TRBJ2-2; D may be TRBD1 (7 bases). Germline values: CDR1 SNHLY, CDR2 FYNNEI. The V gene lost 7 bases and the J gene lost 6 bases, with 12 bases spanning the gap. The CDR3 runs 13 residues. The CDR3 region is CASKTGEAGELFF. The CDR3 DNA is TGTGCCAGCAAAACAGGGGAGGCCGGGGAGCTGTTTTTT.

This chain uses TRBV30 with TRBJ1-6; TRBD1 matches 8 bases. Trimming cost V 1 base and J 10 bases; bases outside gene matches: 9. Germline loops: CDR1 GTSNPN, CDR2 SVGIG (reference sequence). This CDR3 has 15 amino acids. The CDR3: CAWSGGTGFSSPLHF. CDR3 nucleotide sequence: TGTGCCTGGAGTGGGGGGACAGGCTTTTCATCACCCCTCCACTTT.

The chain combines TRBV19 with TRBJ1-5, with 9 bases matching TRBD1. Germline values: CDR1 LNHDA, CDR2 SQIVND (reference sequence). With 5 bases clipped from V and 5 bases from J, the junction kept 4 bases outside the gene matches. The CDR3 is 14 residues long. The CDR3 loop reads CASSLRDRDQPQHF. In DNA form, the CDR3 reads TGTGCCAGTAGTCTCCGGGACAGGGATCAGCCCCAGCATTTT.

CDR3 in DNA: TGTGCCAGCAGCTTGGATAGGGGCGCGTCGTCTCAAGCTTTCTTT. The encoded protein is CASSLDRGASSQAFF. This chain connects TRBV5-4 to TRBJ1-1, with a weak D call TRBD1 (5 bases). Germline CDR1 SGHNT, CDR2 YYREEE (reference sequence). Trimming removed 0 bases from V and 9 bases from J, with 18 bases in between. This CDR3 contains 15 residues. The entire variable domain, with the rest obtained from reference TRBV5-4 and TRBJ1-1, is as follows: ETGVTQSPTHLIKTRGQQVTLRCSSQSGHNTVSWYQQALGQGPQFIFQYYREEENGRGNFPPRFSGLQFPNYSSELNVNALELDDSALYLCASSLDRGASSQAFFGQGTRLTVV.

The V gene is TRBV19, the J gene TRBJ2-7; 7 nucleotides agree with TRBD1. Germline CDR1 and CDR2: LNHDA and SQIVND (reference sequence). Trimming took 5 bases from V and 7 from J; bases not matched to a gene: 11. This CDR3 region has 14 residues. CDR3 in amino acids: CASSFNRPGQEQYF. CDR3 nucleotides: TGTGCCAGTAGTTTTAACCGACCGGGACAGGAGCAGTACTTC.

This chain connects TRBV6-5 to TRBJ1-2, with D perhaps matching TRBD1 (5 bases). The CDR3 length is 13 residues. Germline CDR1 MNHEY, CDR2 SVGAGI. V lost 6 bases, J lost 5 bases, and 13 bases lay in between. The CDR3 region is CASRSGTQYGYTF. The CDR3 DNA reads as TGTGCCAGCAGATCCGGGACTCAGTATGGCTACACCTTC.

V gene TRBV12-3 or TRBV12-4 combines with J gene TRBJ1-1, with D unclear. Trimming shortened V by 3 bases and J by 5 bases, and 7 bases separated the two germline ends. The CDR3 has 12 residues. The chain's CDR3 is CASSFRLTEAFF. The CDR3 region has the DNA TGTGCCAGCAGTTTTAGGCTTACTGAAGCTTTCTTT.

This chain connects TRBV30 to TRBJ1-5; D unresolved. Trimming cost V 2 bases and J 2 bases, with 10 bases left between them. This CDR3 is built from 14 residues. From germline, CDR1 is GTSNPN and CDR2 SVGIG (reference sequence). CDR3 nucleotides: TGTGCCTGGAGTCCAGGCTTGGGCAATCAGCCCCAGCATTTT. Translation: CAWSPGLGNQPQHF.

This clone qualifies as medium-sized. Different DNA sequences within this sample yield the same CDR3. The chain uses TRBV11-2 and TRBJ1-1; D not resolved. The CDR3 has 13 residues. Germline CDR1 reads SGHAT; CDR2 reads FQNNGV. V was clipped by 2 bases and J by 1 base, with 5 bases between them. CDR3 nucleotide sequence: TGTGCCAGCAGCTTATGGGGGAACACTGAAGCTTTCTTT. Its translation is CASSLWGNTEAFF.

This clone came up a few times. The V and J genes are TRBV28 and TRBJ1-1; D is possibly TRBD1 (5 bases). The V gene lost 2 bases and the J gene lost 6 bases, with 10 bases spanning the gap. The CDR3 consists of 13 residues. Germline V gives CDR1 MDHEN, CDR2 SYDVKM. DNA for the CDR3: TGTGCCAGCAGTTTAGTGGGGGTTGCTGAAGCTTTCTTT. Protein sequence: CASSLVGVAEAFF.

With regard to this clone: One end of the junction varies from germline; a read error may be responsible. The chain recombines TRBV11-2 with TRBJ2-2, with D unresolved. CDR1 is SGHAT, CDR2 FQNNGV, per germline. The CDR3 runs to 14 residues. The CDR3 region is CASSLDPNPGELFF. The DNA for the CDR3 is TGTGCCAGCAGCTTAGATCCGAACCCCGGGGAGCTGTTTTTT.

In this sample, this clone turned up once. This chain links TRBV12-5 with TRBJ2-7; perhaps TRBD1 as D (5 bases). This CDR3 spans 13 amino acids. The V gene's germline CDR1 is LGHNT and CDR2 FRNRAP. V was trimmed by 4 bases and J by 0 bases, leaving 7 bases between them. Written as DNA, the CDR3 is TGTGCTAGTGGTTCGGACACCTCCTACGAGCAGTACTTC. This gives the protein CASGSDTSYEQYF.

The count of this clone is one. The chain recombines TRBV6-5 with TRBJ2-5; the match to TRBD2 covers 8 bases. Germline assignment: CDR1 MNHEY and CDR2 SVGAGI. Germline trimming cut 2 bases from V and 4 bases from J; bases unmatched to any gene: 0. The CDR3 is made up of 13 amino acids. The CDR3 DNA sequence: TGTGCCAGCAGTTACCGGGGGGGAGAGACCCAGTACTTC. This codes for CASSYRGGETQYF.

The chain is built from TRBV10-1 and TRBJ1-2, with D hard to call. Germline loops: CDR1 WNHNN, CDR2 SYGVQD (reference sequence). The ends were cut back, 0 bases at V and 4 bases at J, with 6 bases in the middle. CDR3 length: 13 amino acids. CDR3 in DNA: TGCGCCAGCAGTGAGTCGCGTTTCTATGGCTACACCTTC. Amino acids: CASSESRFYGYTF.

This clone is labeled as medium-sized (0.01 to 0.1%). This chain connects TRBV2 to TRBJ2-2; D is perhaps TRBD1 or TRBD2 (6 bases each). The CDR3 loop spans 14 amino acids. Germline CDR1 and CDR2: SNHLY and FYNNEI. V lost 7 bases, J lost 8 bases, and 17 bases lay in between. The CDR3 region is CASTVQGGIGELFF. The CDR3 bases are TGTGCCAGCACTGTACAGGGAGGAATAGGGGAGCTGTTTTTT.

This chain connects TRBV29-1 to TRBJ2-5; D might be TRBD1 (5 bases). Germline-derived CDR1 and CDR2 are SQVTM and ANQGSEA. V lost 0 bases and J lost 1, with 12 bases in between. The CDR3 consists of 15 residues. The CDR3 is CSVEDPGLIQETQYF. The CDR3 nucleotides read TGCAGCGTTGAAGATCCAGGGCTGATCCAAGAGACCCAGTACTTC.

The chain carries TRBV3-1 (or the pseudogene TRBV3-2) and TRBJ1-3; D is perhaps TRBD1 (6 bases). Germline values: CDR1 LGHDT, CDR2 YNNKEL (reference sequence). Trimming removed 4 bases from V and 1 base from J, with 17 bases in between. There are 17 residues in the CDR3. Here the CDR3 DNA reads TGTGCCAGCAGCCGGCTAGGACAGCCGGGGTCTGGAAACACCATATATTTT. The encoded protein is CASSRLGQPGSGNTIYF.

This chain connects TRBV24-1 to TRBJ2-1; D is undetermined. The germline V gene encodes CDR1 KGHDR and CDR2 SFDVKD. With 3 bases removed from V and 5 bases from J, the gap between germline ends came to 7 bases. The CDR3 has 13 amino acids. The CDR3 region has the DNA TGTGCCACCAGTGATGAAGGGAACAATGAGCAGTTCTTC. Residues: CATSDEGNNEQFF.

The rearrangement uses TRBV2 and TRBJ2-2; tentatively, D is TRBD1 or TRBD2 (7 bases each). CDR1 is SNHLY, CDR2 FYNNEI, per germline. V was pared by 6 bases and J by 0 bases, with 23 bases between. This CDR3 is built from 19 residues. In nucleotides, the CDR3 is TGTGCCAGCAGGGAGGGGGGGAACCCTCAGGGGGCGAACACCGGGGAGCTGTTTTTT. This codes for CASREGGNPQGANTGELFF.

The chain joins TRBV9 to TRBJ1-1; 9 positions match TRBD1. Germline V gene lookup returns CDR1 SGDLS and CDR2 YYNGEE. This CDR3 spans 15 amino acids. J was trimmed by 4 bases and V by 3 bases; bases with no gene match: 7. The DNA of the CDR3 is TGTGCCAGCAGCGCAGTGGGACAGGGAACCACTGAAGCTTTCTTT. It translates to CASSAVGQGTTEAFF.